This TCR beta chain is drawn from a study of blood T cell repertoires in COVID-19. Study in general: There were acute and convalescent COVID-19 samples, and they came from the United States, Italy and Spain. T cells, B-cell-depleted T cells, or PBMCs provided the cDNA or gDNA that served as material.

Seattle patient enrollment occurred during active infection, with longitudinal follow-up thereafter. Assay: immunoSEQ multiplex PCR; the TCRdb copy retains only in-frame clones and omits some. Of under 450,000 clones detected, approximately 88% appear once; the ten largest clones hold roughly 12%. Trimming took off 3 bases at V and 4 bases at J, with 9 bases between the two ends. The germline gives CDR1 MNHEY, CDR2 SMNVEV (reference sequence). The CDR3 has 13 amino acids. The clonotype originates from a woman between 45 and 60 years old with COVID-19, enrolled during active disease. The chain has TRBV27 and TRBJ1-1; D is possibly TRBD1 (6 bases). The specimen was peripheral blood. The CDR3 DNA is TGTGCCAGCAGTTTGTCAGGGGTCACTGAAGCTTTCTTT. It translates to CASSLSGVTEAFF.